A single sample gave rise to the 14 T cell receptor beta chains below, sequenced in a study of blood T cell repertoires in COVID-19. Data came from immunoSEQ multiplex PCR; TCRdb stores just in-frame clones and leaves some out. The sample lists roughly 50,000 clones, roughly 87% occurring once. Sequenced material: peripheral blood. The receptors come from a human donor with active COVID-19. The donor label of this sample is uncertain.

The V gene is TRBV5-6, the J gene TRBJ2-1; TRBD2 is a possible D gene (6 bases). Germline V gives CDR1 SGHDT, CDR2 YYEEEE. This CDR3 region has 16 residues. Trimming stripped 3 bases from V and 0 bases from J, with 13 bases between. The CDR3 loop reads CASSYYRGSSYNEQFF. CDR3 sequence (DNA): TGTGCCAGCAGCTACTACCGGGGGAGCTCCTACAATGAGCAGTTCTTC. Drawing the rest from reference TRBV5-6 and TRBJ2-1, the complete variable domain is DAGVTQSPTHLIKTRGQQVTLRCSPKSGHDTVSWYQQALGQGPQFIFQYYEEEERQRGNFPDRFSGHQFPNYSSELNVNALLLGDSALYLCASSYYRGSSYNEQFFGPGTRLTVL.

This chain links TRBV6-5 with TRBJ1-2, with D perhaps TRBD1 (5 bases). V was pared by 6 bases and J by 7 bases, with 12 bases between. The CDR3 contains 12 residues. From germline, CDR1 is MNHEY and CDR2 SVGAGI. CDR3 sequence reads: CASSLDRGGYTF. The CDR3 nucleotides read TGTGCCAGCAGCCTCGACAGAGGTGGCTACACCTTC.

The CDR3 loop is CASRGLAGKEQYF. The CDR3 bases are TGTGCCAGCAGGGGTCTAGCGGGAAAGGAGCAGTACTTC. This chain joins TRBV6-5 and TRBJ2-7; 9 nucleotides agree with TRBD2. The CDR3 length is 13 residues. Germline V gene sequence: CDR1 MNHEY, CDR2 SVGAGI. J gave up 7 bases and V 6 bases, and 7 bases lay outside the gene matches.

The gene calls are TRBV19 and TRBJ1-2; no firm D call. Trimming cost V 6 bases and J 2 bases, with 16 bases left between them. The CDR3 spans 15 residues. Germline CDR1 is LNHDA and CDR2 is SQIVND (reference sequence). CDR3 sequence reads: CASRNLYGINYGYTF. The CDR3 DNA sequence: TGTGCCAGTAGGAACTTGTATGGTATAAACTATGGCTACACCTTC.

This chain uses TRBV19 with TRBJ1-5; maybe TRBD1 (5 bases). The CDR3 length is 15 residues. Trimming cost V 7 bases and J 9 bases, with 22 bases left between them. CDR1 and CDR2 (germline): LNHDA, SQIVND (reference sequence). CDR3 region: CASTLGHPVSGPQHF. The CDR3 DNA reads TGTGCCAGTACTCTCGGACACCCCGTTTCTGGGCCCCAGCATTTT.

The genes are TRBV7-3 and TRBJ2-4; 7 nucleotides align to TRBD1. Germline-derived CDR1 and CDR2 are SGHTA and FQGTGA. V shed 2 bases, J shed 8 bases, and the junction held 3 bases outside the gene matches. This CDR3 is built from 13 residues. The CDR3 loop is CASSLQGEDIQYF. CDR3 bases: TGTGCCAGCAGCTTACAGGGGGAAGACATTCAGTACTTC.

This clone was recorded only once. This chain connects TRBV6-6 to TRBJ2-3; D gene ambiguous. Germline values: CDR1 MNHNY, CDR2 SVGAGI (reference sequence). Trimming pared 5 bases from V and 6 bases from J, leaving 18 bases between. CDR3 length: 15 amino acids. DNA of the CDR3: TGTGCCAGCAGTGCAAGGAGTTTTTTGTCGGATACGCAGTATTTT. Translation gives CASSARSFLSDTQYF.

The rearrangement joins TRBV16 to TRBJ2-1; 11 bases line up with TRBD1. V dropped 1 base and J dropped 9; count of bases not matched to a gene: 8. The CDR3 spans 16 residues. Germline V CDR1 and CDR2: KGHSY, FQNENV. The CDR3 protein is CASSQFRGQGASEQFF. In DNA, the CDR3 is TGTGCCAGCAGCCAATTTCGAGGACAGGGGGCTTCTGAGCAGTTCTTC.

The V gene is TRBV7-2, the J gene TRBJ1-1, with a tentative D call TRBD1 (5 bases). From germline, CDR1 is SGHTA and CDR2 FQGNSA. This CDR3 comprises 16 residues. Deletions cut 1 base from V and 4 bases from J, with 16 bases between. CDR3 nucleotide sequence: TGTGCCAGCAGCTTAGAAATTGGGGCAGACGTCACTGAAGCTTTCTTT. Translating it yields CASSLEIGADVTEAFF. The whole variable domain, filled in from reference TRBV7-2 and TRBJ1-1, reads GAGVSQSPSNKVTEKGKDVELRCDPISGHTALYWYRQSLGQGLEFLIYFQGNSAPDKSGLPSDRFSAERTGGSVSTLTIQRTQQEDSAVYLCASSLEIGADVTEAFFGQGTRLTVV.

The chain couples TRBV4-1 to TRBJ2-7; perhaps TRBD2 as D (5 bases). The V gene's germline CDR1 is MGHRA and CDR2 YSYEKL. The CDR3 is 16 residues long. The V and J ends lost 1 base and 0 bases respectively, with 13 bases between them. The CDR3 here is CASSQVASGSSYEQYF. CDR3 nucleotides: TGCGCCAGCAGCCAAGTAGCGAGCGGTAGCTCCTACGAGCAGTACTTC.

The chain carries TRBV5-4 and TRBJ1-1, with 12 bases lining up with TRBD1. Germline V gene data show CDR1 as SGHNT and CDR2 as YYREEE (reference sequence). V was pared by 3 bases and J by 3 bases, with 9 bases of the junction left unmatched. The CDR3 sequence is 17 residues long. In DNA form, the CDR3 reads TGTGCCAGCAGCTCATCCGGGACAGGGGGCTTGGACACTGAAGCTTTCTTT. Encoded protein: CASSSSGTGGLDTEAFF. Drawing the rest from reference TRBV5-4 and TRBJ1-1, the complete variable domain is ETGVTQSPTHLIKTRGQQVTLRCSSQSGHNTVSWYQQALGQGPQFIFQYYREEENGRGNFPPRFSGLQFPNYSSELNVNALELDDSALYLCASSSSGTGGLDTEAFFGQGTRLTVV.

This chain connects TRBV21-1 to TRBJ1-2. TRBV21-1 counts as a pseudogene. The length of the CDR3 is 13 residues. The CDR3 DNA is TGTGCCAGCGGAAACCGGAGGACTTCTGGCTACACCTTC. It encodes CASGNRRTSGYTF.

The chain combines TRBV7-2 with TRBJ1-5; TRBD1 matches at 7 bases. This CDR3 is built from 15 residues. Trimming at V came to 2 bases and at J to 4 bases, leaving 5 bases not matched to a gene. Germline assignment: CDR1 SGHTA and CDR2 FQGNSA. CDR3 residues: CASSLSSGQNQPQHF. DNA for the CDR3: TGTGCCAGCAGCTTATCCTCGGGACAGAATCAGCCCCAGCATTTT.

This clone was seen only a few times. The chain recombines TRBV10-3 with TRBJ2-1, with 11 bases fitting TRBD2. Germline V CDR1 and CDR2: ENHRY, SYGVKD. Trimming removed 6 bases from V and 6 bases from J; junction bases left unmatched: 7. This CDR3 region has 15 residues. The CDR3 region has the DNA TGTGCCATCAGGGATAGCGGGGGGGGGACCAATGAGCAGTTCTTC. Residues: CAIRDSGGGTNEQFF.